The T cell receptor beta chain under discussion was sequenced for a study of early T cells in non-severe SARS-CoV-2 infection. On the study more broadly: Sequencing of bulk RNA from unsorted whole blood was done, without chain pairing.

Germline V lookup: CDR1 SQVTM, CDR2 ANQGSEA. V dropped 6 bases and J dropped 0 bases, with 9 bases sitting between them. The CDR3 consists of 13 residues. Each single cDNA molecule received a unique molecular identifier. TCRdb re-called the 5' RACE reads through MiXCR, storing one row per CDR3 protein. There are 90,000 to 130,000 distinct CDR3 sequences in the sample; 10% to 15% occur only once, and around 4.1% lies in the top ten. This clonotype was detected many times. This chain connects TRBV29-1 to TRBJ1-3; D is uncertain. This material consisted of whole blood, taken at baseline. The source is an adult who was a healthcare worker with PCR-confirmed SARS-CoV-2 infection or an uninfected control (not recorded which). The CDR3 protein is CSVVPSSGNTIYF. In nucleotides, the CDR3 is TGCAGCGTCGTTCCGAGCTCTGGAAACACCATATATTTT. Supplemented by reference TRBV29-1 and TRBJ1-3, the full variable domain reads SAVISQKPSRDICQRGTSLTIQCQVDSQVTMMFWYRQQPGQSLTLIATANQGSEATYESGFVIDKFPISRPNLTFSTLTVSNMSPEDSSIYLCSVVPSSGNTIYFGEGSWLTVV.